This T cell receptor (beta chain) was retrieved from a study of T-cell memory formation after mild COVID-19 (dated by TCRdb to about 2021). Context from the whole study: TCR sequence clusters from the two donors were largely donor specific. In a couple of donors, T-cell clones that expanded and contracted after mild COVID-19 were followed by sequencing TCRalpha and TCRbeta repertoires longitudinally. Two young, previously healthy adult volunteers, one female and one male, were included in the cohort.

The paper's findings and limits, for the study overall: Whether the second-wave clones peaking on day 37 were SARS-CoV-2 specific was not confirmed. Contracting CD4+ clones turned up mainly in the CM and EM memory subsets, whereas EMRA was where CD8+ clones were enriched. Only two mild cases were covered by the study, and larger cohorts that include severe cases with pre-infection samples were considered necessary. Some responding clones were found in pre-infection memory, which suggests that pre-existing cross-reactive memory T cells took part in the SARS-CoV-2 response. Balanced CD4/CD8 phenotypes were observed for clones contracting from day 15 to 85, whereas a bias towards CD4+ was observed for a second wave of clones expanding from day 15 to 37.

In the case of this clonotype: It has no known antigen specificity. Per-base qualities were not stored, and no clone one base away is much larger.

The reads were generated on an Illumina NovaSeq 6000. TCRalpha and TCRbeta cDNA libraries were constructed by 5'RACE with constant-segment primers, with sample barcodes and unique molecular identifiers being introduced. RNA was extracted from every sample with Trizol reagent. The libraries were amplified in two PCR steps, and the second step added a second sample barcode and Illumina TruSeq adapters. Sequencing of libraries was performed on an Illumina NovaSeq with 2 x 150 bp paired-end reads. For the original study's pipeline: Reads were demultiplexed and collapsed into UMI-guided consensus sequences with migec v1.2.7. Using mixcr v2.1.11, the UMI consensuses were aligned to TRA and TRB V and J templates and assembled into clonotypes. A clonotype was counted as expanded or contracted only if both edgeR and NoisET called the change significant, with noise models trained on biological replicates. For edgeR calls, a false discovery rate-adjusted p below 0.01 and a log2 fold-change threshold of 1 were applied. As an exploratory analysis of dynamics, PCA with hierarchical clustering was applied to max-normalized trajectories of the 1000 most abundant clonotypes. Separately sequenced CD4+ and CD8+ repertoires were used to assign a CD4 or CD8 phenotype to each responding clone. TCRdb redid the processing of the public reads, applying fastp at Q25 and MiXCR, and retained in-frame beta chains. When rows share a CDR3 protein, they turn into one entry using the most common DNA and genes. V and J calls and clone size were set by TCRdb, not the authors. The sample table records 400,000 to 500,000 distinct CDR3 sequences; around 20% of these occur just once. Together, the top ten hold roughly 8.4% of the sample.

Ficoll-Paque density gradient centrifugation was used to isolate PBMCs. The source is an adult woman who had mild COVID-19 (a few samples of this study predate the infection). The sample titles of this study are shuffled in the database, so cell type and time point are left out; the donor was told from shared clones. Specimen: PBMCs or a T cell subset sorted from them (not recorded which).

The sequenced DNA is TGTGCCATCAGTGAACAGGGGATGTTCCACGAGCAGTACTTC. It codes for CAISEQGMFHEQYF. Recombination joined TRBV10-3 with TRBJ2-7, and 7 junction bases match TRBD1. V lost 3 bases and J lost 5 bases, and the count of bases not matched to a germline gene is 7. In the germline V gene, CDR1 corresponds to ENHRY and CDR2 to SYGVKD. The CDR3 spans 14 residues, from the cysteine through the phenylalanine. Only the CDR3 DNA stays, 42 bases, in frame from base 1.